Following are 21 T cell receptor beta chains from one sample sequenced in a study of T-cell memory formation after mild COVID-19. From the 5' RACE reads, TCRdb called clonotypes with MiXCR, one entry per CDR3 protein. This sample has 350,000 to 500,000 distinct CDR3 sequences, with 20% to 30% found just once. The sequenced sample was PBMCs or a T cell subset sorted from them (not recorded which). The origin of the receptors is an adult woman who had mild COVID-19 (a few samples of this study predate the infection). Cell type and time point are not known.

This clonotype was seen a handful of times. This chain joins TRBV6-6 and TRBJ2-5; the match to TRBD2 covers 13 bases. The CDR3 has 17 amino acids. CDR1 MNHNY and CDR2 SVGAGI come from the germline V gene (reference sequence). Unmatched junction bases numbered 9, after V lost 5 bases and J lost 3 bases. CDR3 in amino acids: CASSKHLGTSGEETQYF. The CDR3 nucleotides are TGTGCCAGCAGTAAGCACCTCGGGACTAGCGGGGAAGAGACCCAGTACTTC.

The chain links TRBV12-3 or TRBV12-4 to TRBJ1-1, with D unclear. The V gene lost 10 bases and the J gene lost 9 bases, with 21 bases spanning the gap. The length of the CDR3 is 13 residues. CDR3 sequence (DNA): TGTGCCACCCTTCAATCTGGAGCCCCCCAAGCTTTCTTT. This gives the protein CATLQSGAPQAFF.

The chain employs TRBV10-3 and TRBJ2-7; TRBD2 matches at 10 bases. V gave up 10 bases and J gave up 1 base; unmatched junction bases: 28. Looked up from germline, CDR1 is ENHRY and CDR2 is SYGVKD. This CDR3 is 21 amino acids long. The CDR3 DNA reads as TGTGCCACCACCTCCAGTGGGGGGCGGGGGACTAGCGCCTCGGCGTCCTACGAGCAGTACTTC. Translation: CATTSSGGRGTSASASYEQYF.

V gene TRBV7-2 combines with J gene TRBJ2-3, with D possibly TRBD2 on 6 matching bases. The germline V gene has CDR1 SGHTA and CDR2 FQGNSA. V was clipped by 0 bases and J by 3 bases, with 13 bases between them. The CDR3 length is 16 residues. The CDR3 reads CASSLAAGRATDTQYF. In nucleotides, the CDR3 is TGTGCCAGCAGCTTAGCTGCGGGGAGAGCAACAGATACGCAGTATTTT.

Only a few counts were recorded for this clonotype. V usage is TRBV23-1 and J usage is TRBJ2-7; D perhaps matches TRBD1 (6 bases). TRBV23-1 is treated as an ORF (open reading frame) with a function not yet certain. V was clipped by 4 bases and J by 2 bases, with 9 bases between them. The CDR3 consists of 13 residues. The CDR3 bases are TGCGCCAGCAGTCCCACAGGGCCCTACGAGCAGTACTTC. It yields the protein CASSPTGPYEQYF.

This clonotype was seen a few times. The chain uses TRBV4-3 and TRBJ2-7; 11 bases align to TRBD2. Per germline, CDR1 LGHNA and CDR2 YSLEER. The trim removed 2 bases at V and 5 bases at J, leaving 5 bases unmatched. This CDR3 comprises 15 residues. CDR3 loop: CASSQLRLAGHEQYF. Here the CDR3 DNA reads TGCGCCAGCAGCCAACTACGACTAGCGGGACACGAGCAGTACTTC.

The genes are TRBV15 and TRBJ2-2; D is undetermined. The V gene lost 0 bases and the J gene lost 7 bases, with 6 bases spanning the gap. Germline CDR1 and CDR2: LNHNV and YYDKDF (reference sequence). This CDR3 spans 13 amino acids. CDR3 in DNA: TGTGCCACCAGCAGAGAGAGTGGCGGGGAGCTGTTTTTT. It codes for CATSRESGGELFF.

This clonotype was seen more than once but under ten times. V gene TRBV6-6 combines with J gene TRBJ1-5; D unclear. Germline V gene sequence: CDR1 MNHNY, CDR2 SVGAGI (reference sequence). V was cut by 0 bases and J by 3 bases, with 15 bases left in between. There are 17 residues in the CDR3. The CDR3 region is CASSYSRGPENNQPQHF. The CDR3 coding sequence is TGTGCCAGCAGTTACTCCCGCGGGCCGGAGAACAATCAGCCCCAGCATTTT.

This clonotype was observed a handful of times. The chain combines TRBV6-6 with TRBJ1-1; 10 bases fit TRBD1. The CDR3 is made up of 16 amino acids. From germline, CDR1 is MNHNY and CDR2 SVGAGI (reference sequence). Trimming at V came to 8 bases and at J to 1 base, leaving 10 bases not matched to a gene. The DNA of the CDR3 is TGTGCCAGCGGTCCCGGGACAGGGGCGGCGAACACTGAAGCTTTCTTT. Translating gives CASGPGTGAANTEAFF.

The chain is built from TRBV11-2 and TRBJ1-2, with D perhaps matching TRBD1 (6 bases). The CDR3 spans 14 residues. Per germline, CDR1 SGHAT and CDR2 FQNNGV. V was cut by 1 base and J by 4 bases, with 10 bases left in between. CDR3 sequence reads: CASSLGAGAYGYTF. The CDR3 bases are TGTGCCAGCAGCTTAGGTGCAGGGGCCTATGGCTACACCTTC.

The gene calls are TRBV16 and TRBJ1-4, with D unclear. This CDR3 spans 15 amino acids. The V gene's germline CDR1 is KGHSY and CDR2 FQNENV. Trimming took off 0 bases at V and 4 bases at J, with 9 bases between the two ends. The CDR3 bases are TGTGCCAGCAGCCAATCAAGAACAAGTAATGAAAAACTGTTTTTT. Translated: CASSQSRTSNEKLFF.

This clonotype has more than one count but fewer than ten. The chain joins TRBV30 to TRBJ1-1; 10 positions match TRBD1. J lost 0 bases, V lost 5 bases, and 15 bases had no gene match. This CDR3 is built from 18 residues. Germline V gene sequence: CDR1 GTSNPN, CDR2 SVGIG (reference sequence). The CDR3 loop reads CAWDRGRIPDRVNTEAFF. The DNA of the CDR3 is TGTGCCTGGGACAGGGGGCGAATACCTGATCGGGTGAACACTGAAGCTTTCTTT.

The genes are TRBV11-3 and TRBJ2-1; D might be TRBD2 (6 bases). Germline V gene lookup returns CDR1 SGHNT and CDR2 YENEEA. V gave up 1 base and J gave up 9 bases, with 10 bases separating them. CDR3 length: 13 amino acids. CDR3 loop: CASSLGRGTEQFF. In DNA form, the CDR3 reads TGTGCCAGCAGCTTAGGGAGGGGCACTGAGCAGTTCTTC.

In its sample, this clonotype was seen many times. V and J are TRBV29-1 and TRBJ2-1; D not resolved. V lost 7 bases and J lost 7, with 23 bases in between. The CDR3 has 15 amino acids. Germline values: CDR1 SQVTM, CDR2 ANQGSEA. The CDR3 nucleotides read TGCAGCGCCCGACCGAGAGTAGGGTGGAAGAATGAGCAGTTCTTC. This codes for CSARPRVGWKNEQFF.

The rearrangement links TRBV27 to TRBJ2-1; the match to TRBD1 covers 7 bases. The length of the CDR3 is 15 residues. With 2 bases clipped from V and 5 bases from J, the junction kept 6 bases outside the gene matches. Germline CDR1 MNHEY, CDR2 SMNVEV (reference sequence). CDR3 nucleotides: TGTGCCAGCAGTTTAGACAGGGCGGCCAACAATGAGCAGTTCTTC. Its protein is CASSLDRAANNEQFF.

This clonotype has a handful of counts. This sequence joins TRBV4-2 and TRBJ2-2; a weak D match, TRBD1 (6 bases). Trimming stripped 0 bases from V and 6 bases from J, with 17 bases between. This CDR3 has 17 residues. Germline lookup yields CDR1 LGHNA and CDR2 YNFKEQ. CDR3 coding DNA: TGTGCCAGCAGCCAAGATCTGAACAGGGTCTTCCCCGGGGAGCTGTTTTTT. Residues: CASSQDLNRVFPGELFF.

DNA for the CDR3: TGTGCCAGCAGTCGGGGACTAGCGGGAGGTATGGAGACCCAGTACTTC. Protein: CASSRGLAGGMETQYF. The chain joins TRBV6-2 or TRBV6-3 to TRBJ2-5; 15 bases match TRBD2. Per germline, CDR1 MNHEY and CDR2 SVGEGT. V was pared by 5 bases and J by 5 bases, with 6 bases of the junction left unmatched. There are 16 residues in the CDR3.

This clonotype was observed a handful of times. V and J are TRBV5-1 and TRBJ2-2, with no clear D. CDR1 is SGHRS and CDR2 is YFSETQ in the germline V gene. This CDR3 is 17 amino acids long. Trimming left V 4 bases short and J 1 base short, with 17 bases between. CDR3 bases: TGCGCCAGCAGCCCGGGTATCGTGCGATGGAACACCGGGGAGCTGTTTTTT. Its protein is CASSPGIVRWNTGELFF.

In its sample, this clonotype was seen once. This rearrangement joins TRBV7-9 to TRBJ1-1; D might be TRBD1 (5 bases). The CDR3 has 13 residues. Germline V lookup: CDR1 SEHNR, CDR2 FQNEAQ (reference sequence). V was shortened by 5 bases and J by 6 bases, with 13 bases between the two germline ends. CDR3 loop: CASSPRGHAEAFF. The CDR3 DNA follows: TGTGCCAGCAGCCCGAGGGGTCACGCTGAAGCTTTCTTT. Complete variable domain (other parts from reference TRBV7-9 and TRBJ1-1): DTGVSQNPRHKITKRGQNVTFRCDPISEHNRLYWYRQTLGQGPEFLTYFQNEAQLEKSRLLSDRFSAERPKGSFSTLEIQRTEQGDSAMYLCASSPRGHAEAFFGQGTRLTVV.

The chain has TRBV7-3 and TRBJ1-2; D ambiguous. V dropped 4 bases and J dropped 0 bases, with 6 bases sitting between them. CDR3 length: 13 amino acids. Germline CDR1 reads SGHTA; CDR2 reads FQGTGA. CDR3 DNA sequence: TGTGCCAGCAGCTGGAACTCTAACTATGGCTACACCTTC. Amino acids: CASSWNSNYGYTF. Variable domain in full (rest from reference TRBV7-3 and TRBJ1-2): GAGVSQTPSNKVTEKGKYVELRCDPISGHTALYWYRQSLGQGPEFLIYFQGTGAADDSGLPNDRFFAVRPEGSVSTLKIQRTERGDSAVYLCASSWNSNYGYTFGSGTRLTVV.

This clonotype was found a few times. The V call is TRBV4-3, the J call TRBJ1-2, with 10 bases matching TRBD1. The CDR3 loop spans 15 amino acids. Germline CDR1 reads LGHNA; CDR2 reads YSLEER. J gave up 3 bases and V 4 bases, and 5 bases lay outside the gene matches. The CDR3 DNA follows: TGCGCCAGCAGCCCAGACAGGGGGCTCGACTATGGCTACACCTTC. Protein sequence: CASSPDRGLDYGYTF.